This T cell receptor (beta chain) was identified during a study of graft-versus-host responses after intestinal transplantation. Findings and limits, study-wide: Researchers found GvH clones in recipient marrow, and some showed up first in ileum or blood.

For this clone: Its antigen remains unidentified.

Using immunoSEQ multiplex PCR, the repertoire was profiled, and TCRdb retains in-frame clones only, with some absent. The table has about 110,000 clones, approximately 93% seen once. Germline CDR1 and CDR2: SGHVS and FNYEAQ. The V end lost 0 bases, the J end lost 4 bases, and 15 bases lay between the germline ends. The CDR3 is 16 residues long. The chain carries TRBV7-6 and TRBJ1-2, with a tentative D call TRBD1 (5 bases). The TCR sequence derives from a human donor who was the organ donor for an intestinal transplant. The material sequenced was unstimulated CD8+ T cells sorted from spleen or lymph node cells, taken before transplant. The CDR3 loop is CASSLAPRGGTYGYTF. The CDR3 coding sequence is TGTGCCAGCAGCTTAGCGCCCCGGGGGGGGACCTATGGCTACACCTTC.